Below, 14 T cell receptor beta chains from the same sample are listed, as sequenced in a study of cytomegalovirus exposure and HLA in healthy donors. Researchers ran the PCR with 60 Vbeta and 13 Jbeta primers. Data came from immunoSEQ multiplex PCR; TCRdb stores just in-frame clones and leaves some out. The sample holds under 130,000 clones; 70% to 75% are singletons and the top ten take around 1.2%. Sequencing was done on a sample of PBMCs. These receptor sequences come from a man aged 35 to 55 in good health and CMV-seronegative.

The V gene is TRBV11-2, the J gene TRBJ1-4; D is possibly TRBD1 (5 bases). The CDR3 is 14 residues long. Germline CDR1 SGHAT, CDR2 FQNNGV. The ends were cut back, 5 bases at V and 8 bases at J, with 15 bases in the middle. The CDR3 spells CASSVQGLEEKLFF. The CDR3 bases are TGTGCCAGCAGCGTTCAGGGATTAGAAGAAAAACTGTTTTTT.

The CDR3 sequence is CASSHRDKAYEQYF. The CDR3 nucleotides read TGTGCCAGCAGCCACCGGGACAAGGCCTACGAGCAGTACTTC. V is TRBV7-9 and J is TRBJ2-7, with D tentatively TRBD1 (6 bases). V lost 5 bases and J lost 2, with 13 bases in between. There are 14 residues in the CDR3. In germline, CDR1 is SEHNR, CDR2 FQNEAQ (reference sequence).

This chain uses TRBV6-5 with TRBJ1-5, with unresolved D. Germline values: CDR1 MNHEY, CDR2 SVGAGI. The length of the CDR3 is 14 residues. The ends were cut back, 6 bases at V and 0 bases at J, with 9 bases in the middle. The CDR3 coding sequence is TGTGCCAGCAGCTCGGGAGGTAGCAATCAGCCCCAGCATTTT. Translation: CASSSGGSNQPQHF.

This CDR3 reads CAISRGQAGRETQYF. CDR3 nucleotides: TGTGCCATCAGCCGCGGACAGGCAGGCCGAGAGACCCAGTACTTC. The J gene is TRBJ2-5, the V gene TRBV10-3; 7 nucleotides align to TRBD1. Germline loops: CDR1 ENHRY, CDR2 SYGVKD. This CDR3 spans 15 amino acids. J was trimmed by 4 bases and V by 6 bases; bases with no gene match: 11.

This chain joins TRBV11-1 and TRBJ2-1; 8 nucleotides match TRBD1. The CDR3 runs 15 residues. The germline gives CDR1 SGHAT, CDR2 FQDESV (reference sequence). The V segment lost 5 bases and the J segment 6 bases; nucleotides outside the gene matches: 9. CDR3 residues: CASSPRTGNINEQFF. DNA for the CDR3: TGTGCCAGCAGCCCACGGACAGGGAATATCAATGAGCAGTTCTTC.

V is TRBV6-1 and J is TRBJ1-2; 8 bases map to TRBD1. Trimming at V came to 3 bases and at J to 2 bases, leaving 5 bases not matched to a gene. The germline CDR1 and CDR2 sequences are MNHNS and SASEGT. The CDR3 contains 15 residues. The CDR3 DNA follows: TGTGCCAGCAGTGACAGGGACAGGCTAAACTATGGCTACACCTTC. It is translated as CASSDRDRLNYGYTF.

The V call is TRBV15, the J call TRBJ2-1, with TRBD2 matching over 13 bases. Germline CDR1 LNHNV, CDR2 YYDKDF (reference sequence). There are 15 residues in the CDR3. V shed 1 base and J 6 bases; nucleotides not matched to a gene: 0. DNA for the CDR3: TGTGCCACCAGCAGAGGACTAGCGGGAGGCAATGAGCAGTTCTTC. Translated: CATSRGLAGGNEQFF.

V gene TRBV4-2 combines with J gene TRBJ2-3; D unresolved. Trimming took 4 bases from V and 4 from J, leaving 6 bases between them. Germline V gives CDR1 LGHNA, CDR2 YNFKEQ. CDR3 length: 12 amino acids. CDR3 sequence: CASSLQSDTQYF. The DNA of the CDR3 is TGTGCCAGCAGCCTCCAATCAGATACGCAGTATTTT.

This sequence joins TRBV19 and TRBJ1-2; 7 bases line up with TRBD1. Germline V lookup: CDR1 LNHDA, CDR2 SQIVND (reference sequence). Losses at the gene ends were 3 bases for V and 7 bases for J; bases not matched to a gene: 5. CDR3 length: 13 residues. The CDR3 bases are TGTGCCAGTAGTATGACAGGGACCGGTGGCTACACCTTC. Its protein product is CASSMTGTGGYTF. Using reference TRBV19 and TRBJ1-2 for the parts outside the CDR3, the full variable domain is DGGITQSPKYLFRKEGQNVTLSCEQNLNHDAMYWYRQDPGQGLRLIYYSQIVNDFQKGDIAEGYSVSREKKESFPLTVTSAQKNPTAFYLCASSMTGTGGYTFGSGTRLTVV.

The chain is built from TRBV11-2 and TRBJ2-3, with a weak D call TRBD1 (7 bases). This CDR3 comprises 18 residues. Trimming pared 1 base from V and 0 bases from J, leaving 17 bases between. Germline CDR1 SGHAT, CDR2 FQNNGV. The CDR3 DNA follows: TGTGCCAGCAGCTTAGGGGGTGGCAGGGGGAGGAGCACAGATACGCAGTATTTT. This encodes CASSLGGGRGRSTDTQYF.

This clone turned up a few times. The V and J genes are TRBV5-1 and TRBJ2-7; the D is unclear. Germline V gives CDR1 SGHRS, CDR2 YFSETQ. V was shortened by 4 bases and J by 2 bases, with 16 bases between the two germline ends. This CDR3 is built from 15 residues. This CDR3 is CASSATPAGPYEQYF. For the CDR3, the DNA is TGCGCCAGCAGCGCTACCCCTGCAGGCCCCTACGAGCAGTACTTC.

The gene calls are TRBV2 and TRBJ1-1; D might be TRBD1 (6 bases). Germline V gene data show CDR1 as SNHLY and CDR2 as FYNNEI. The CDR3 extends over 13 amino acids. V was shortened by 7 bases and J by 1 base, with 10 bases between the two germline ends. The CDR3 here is CASTKQGNTEAFF. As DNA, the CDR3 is TGTGCCAGCACCAAACAGGGGAACACTGAAGCTTTCTTT.

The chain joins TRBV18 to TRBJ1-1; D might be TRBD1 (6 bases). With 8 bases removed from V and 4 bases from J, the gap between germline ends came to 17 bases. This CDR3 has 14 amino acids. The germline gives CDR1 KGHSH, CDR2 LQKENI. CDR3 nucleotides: TGTGCCAGCGACGAAGGGGGATATAGCACTGAAGCTTTCTTT. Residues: CASDEGGYSTEAFF.

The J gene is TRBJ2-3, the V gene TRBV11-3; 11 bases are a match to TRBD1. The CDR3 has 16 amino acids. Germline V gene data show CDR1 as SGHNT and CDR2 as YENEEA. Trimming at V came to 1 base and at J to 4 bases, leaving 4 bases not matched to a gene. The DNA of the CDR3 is TGTGCCAGCAGCTTAGGCGGGGACAGGGGGGCAGATACGCAGTATTTT. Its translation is CASSLGGDRGADTQYF.